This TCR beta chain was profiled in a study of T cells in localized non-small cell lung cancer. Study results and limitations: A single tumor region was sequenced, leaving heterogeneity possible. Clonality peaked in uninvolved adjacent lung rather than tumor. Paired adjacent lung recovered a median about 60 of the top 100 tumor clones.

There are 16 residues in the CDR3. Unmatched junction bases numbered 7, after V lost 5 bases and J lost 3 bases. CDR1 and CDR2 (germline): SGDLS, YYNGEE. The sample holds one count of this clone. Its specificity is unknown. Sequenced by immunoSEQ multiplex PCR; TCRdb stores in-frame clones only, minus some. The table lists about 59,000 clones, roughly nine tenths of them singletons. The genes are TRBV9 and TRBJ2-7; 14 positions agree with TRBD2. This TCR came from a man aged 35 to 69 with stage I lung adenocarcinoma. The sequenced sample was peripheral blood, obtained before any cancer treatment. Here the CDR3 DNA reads TGTGCCAGCAGTGGGACTAGCGGGAGTTCAGTCTACGAGCAGTACTTC. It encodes CASSGTSGSSVYEQYF.